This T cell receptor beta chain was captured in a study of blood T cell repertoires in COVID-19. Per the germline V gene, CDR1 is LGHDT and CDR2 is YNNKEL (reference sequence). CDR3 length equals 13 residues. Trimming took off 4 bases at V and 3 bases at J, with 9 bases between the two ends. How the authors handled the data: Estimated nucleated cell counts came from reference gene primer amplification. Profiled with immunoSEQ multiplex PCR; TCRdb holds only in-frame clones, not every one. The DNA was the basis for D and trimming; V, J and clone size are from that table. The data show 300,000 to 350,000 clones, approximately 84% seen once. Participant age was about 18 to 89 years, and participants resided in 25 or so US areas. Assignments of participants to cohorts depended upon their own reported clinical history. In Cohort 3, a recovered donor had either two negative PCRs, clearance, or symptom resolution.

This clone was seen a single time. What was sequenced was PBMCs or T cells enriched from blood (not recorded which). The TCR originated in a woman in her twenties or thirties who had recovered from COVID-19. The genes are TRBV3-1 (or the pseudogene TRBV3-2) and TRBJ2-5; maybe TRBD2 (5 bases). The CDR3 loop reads CASSLYGEETQYF. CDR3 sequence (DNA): TGTGCCAGCAGCCTGTACGGGGAAGAGACCCAGTACTTC.